One and the same sample provided the 18 T cell receptor beta chains below, sequenced in a study of shared clonotypes between healthy human individuals (TCRdb year 2020). The library was prepared using the immunoSEQ multiplex PCR assay. The immuneACCESS repertoire file appears here via TCRdb, limited to in-frame rearrangements. These files lack a portion of the clones; in checked studies, under half of the deficit traces to unresolved V genes, and the cause of the others is not known. The sample has nearly 500,000 clones on record, about 79% of them singletons. Of the sample, roughly 13% is held by the ten largest clones. Sequences were obtained from PBMCs. The receptor set was obtained from a middle-aged woman in good health. Some clones in this sample may be carry-over from other donors' samples.

V gene TRBV28 combines with J gene TRBJ2-7, with TRBD1 matching over 9 bases. Germline V gives CDR1 MDHEN, CDR2 SYDVKM. Trimming at V came to 10 bases and at J to 2 bases, leaving 9 bases not matched to a gene. This CDR3 has 14 residues. CDR3 nucleotide sequence: TGTGCCACCGGGACAGGGACGACCACCTACGAGCAGTACTTC. Its protein is CATGTGTTTYEQYF.

DNA of the CDR3: TGTGCCAGCAGCTTAGATAAGGTTGGGGGGGGCCATTACGAGCAGTACTTC. It translates to CASSLDKVGGGHYEQYF. J is TRBJ2-5 and V is TRBV11-2; possibly TRBD2 for D (7 bases). The assigned J gene may be wrong: the sequence end matches TRBJ2-7 better. CDR3 length: 17 residues. CDR1 and CDR2 from the germline V gene are SGHAT and FQNNGV.

The chain has TRBV5-1 and TRBJ2-3, with D hard to call. V dropped 0 bases and J dropped 2 bases, with 10 bases sitting between them. Germline CDR1 is SGHRS and CDR2 is YFSETQ. The length of the CDR3 is 15 residues. The chain's CDR3 is CASSLALIDTDTQYF. The CDR3 coding sequence is TGCGCCAGCAGCTTGGCCCTCATCGACACAGATACGCAGTATTTT. Variable domain in full (rest from reference TRBV5-1 and TRBJ2-3): KAGVTQTPRYLIKTRGQQVTLSCSPISGHRSVSWYQQTPGQGLQFLFEYFSETQRNKGNFPGRFSGRQFSNSRSEMNVSTLELGDSALYLCASSLALIDTDTQYFGPGTRLTVL.

The CDR3 is CASSLASGNTIYF. The CDR3 region has the DNA TGTGCCAGCAGCTTAGCATCCGGAAACACCATATATTTT. V is TRBV7-9 and J is TRBJ1-3; D is undetermined. Germline V gives CDR1 SEHNR, CDR2 FQNEAQ (reference sequence). CDR3 length: 13 residues. V was pared by 0 bases and J by 4 bases, with 4 bases between.

To note about this clone: A far more abundant clone sits one base away, making this likely a read error. The chain uses TRBV28 and TRBJ2-3; TRBD1 matches 8 bases. Germline V gives CDR1 MDHEN, CDR2 SYDVKM. The J segment lost 6 bases and the V segment lost 8 bases, leaving 13 bases of the junction unmatched. The CDR3 consists of 15 residues. The CDR3 bases are TGTGCCAGCGGCATGACAGGGGCGGTGGAGGATACGCAGTATTTT. It is translated as CASGMTGAVEDTQYF.

CDR3 loop: CAWSVLGEDTQYF. In DNA form, the CDR3 reads TGTGCCTGGAGTGTACTGGGGGAAGATACGCAGTATTTT. The chain carries TRBV30 and TRBJ2-3; D possibly uses TRBD1 or TRBD2 (5 bases each). V dropped 0 bases and J dropped 5 bases, with 9 bases sitting between them. The CDR3 sequence is 13 residues long. Germline V lookup: CDR1 GTSNPN, CDR2 SVGIG (reference sequence).

The gene calls are TRBV18 and TRBJ1-1; a possible D gene is TRBD1 (5 bases). The CDR3 is made up of 15 amino acids. CDR1 and CDR2 from the germline V gene are KGHSH and LQKENI. Deletions cut 3 bases from V and 1 base from J, with 12 bases between. The CDR3 DNA is TGTGCCAGCTCACCGTCCGGGACCGCGAACACTGAAGCTTTCTTT. Translation: CASSPSGTANTEAFF. Supplemented by reference TRBV18 and TRBJ1-1, the full variable domain reads NAGVMQNPRHLVRRRGQEARLRCSPMKGHSHVYWYRQLPEEGLKFMVYLQKENIIDESGMPKERFSAEFPKEGPSILRIQQVVRGDSAAYFCASSPSGTANTEAFFGQGTRLTVV.

The CDR3 DNA is TGTGCCAGCAGCTTAGGGATAAGCAGCTCTGGAAACACCATATATTTT. Its translation is CASSLGISSSGNTIYF. The chain couples TRBV7-9 to TRBJ1-3; D is ambiguous. Germline-derived CDR1 and CDR2 are SEHNR and FQNEAQ (reference sequence). CDR3 length: 16 amino acids. The V gene lost 1 base and the J gene lost 0 bases, with 10 bases spanning the gap. Drawing the rest from reference TRBV7-9 and TRBJ1-3, the complete variable domain is DTGVSQNPRHKITKRGQNVTFRCDPISEHNRLYWYRQTLGQGPEFLTYFQNEAQLEKSRLLSDRFSAERPKGSFSTLEIQRTEQGDSAMYLCASSLGISSSGNTIYFGEGSWLTVV.

About this clone: This may arise from a read error, as a much more abundant clone is one base away. V gene TRBV4-1 combines with J gene TRBJ1-4, with D maybe TRBD1 (6 bases). CDR1 and CDR2 (germline): MGHRA, YSYEKL. The CDR3 consists of 16 residues. CDR3 in amino acids: CASSLEGGGLGEKLLF. CDR3 nucleotide sequence: TGCGCCAGCAGCCTTGAGGGAGGGGGTCTGGGTGAAAAACTGCTTTTT.

This clone has more than one count but fewer than ten. This chain uses TRBV7-3 with TRBJ2-6; perhaps D is TRBD1 or TRBD2 (5 bases each). The CDR3 runs 17 residues. Germline values: CDR1 SGHTA, CDR2 FQGTGA. Between the trimmed V and J ends, which lost 5 bases and 3 bases, there was a span of 17 bases. CDR3 sequence: CASSHGKGRYGANVLTF. The CDR3 nucleotides read TGTGCCAGCAGCCACGGGAAGGGGCGGTATGGGGCCAACGTCCTGACTTTC. Variable domain in full (rest from reference TRBV7-3 and TRBJ2-6): GAGVSQTPSNKVTEKGKYVELRCDPISGHTALYWYRQSLGQGPEFLIYFQGTGAADDSGLPNDRFFAVRPEGSVSTLKIQRTERGDSAVYLCASSHGKGRYGANVLTFGAGSRLTVL.

This clone was recorded many times. The same CDR3 can be traced to other DNA sequences in this sample. This chain links TRBV30 with TRBJ1-5, with TRBD1 matching 9 bases. CDR3 length: 14 amino acids. Germline V gene lookup returns CDR1 GTSNPN and CDR2 SVGIG (reference sequence). V lost 2 bases to trimming and J lost 6 bases; unmatched junction nucleotides: 5. The CDR3 sequence: CAWSLGQGGQPQHF. DNA of the CDR3: TGTGCCTGGAGTCTGGGACAGGGAGGTCAGCCCCAGCATTTT.

CDR3 DNA sequence: TGTGCCAGCGGATCAGACAGGGGCGATGAAAAACTGTTTTTT. This gives the protein CASGSDRGDEKLFF. The V and J genes are TRBV6-5 and TRBJ1-4; TRBD1 matches 8 bases. The CDR3 runs 14 residues. Germline lookup yields CDR1 MNHEY and CDR2 SVGAGI. V lost 8 bases and J lost 6; bases outside the gene matches: 8.

This clone has just a few counts. This chain's CDR3 is CASTLSSGFYEQYF. DNA for the CDR3: TGTGCCAGCACCTTATCATCCGGGTTCTACGAGCAGTACTTC. The chain links TRBV27 to TRBJ2-7; D unclear. This CDR3 is built from 14 residues. Trimming took 7 bases from V and 3 from J, leaving 16 bases between them. Germline values: CDR1 MNHEY, CDR2 SMNVEV (reference sequence).

Ten or more counts support this clone. The rearrangement uses TRBV5-4 and TRBJ1-1; D gene ambiguous. In germline, CDR1 is SGHNT, CDR2 YYREEE (reference sequence). V lost 6 bases to trimming and J lost 2 bases, with 8 bases between them. The CDR3 has 12 residues. CDR3 protein: CASMDGNTEAFF. CDR3 nucleotides: TGTGCCAGCATGGACGGAAACACTGAAGCTTTCTTT.

This chain links TRBV9 with TRBJ2-7, with 8 positions matching TRBD2. The J segment lost 10 bases and the V segment lost 4 bases, leaving 13 bases of the junction unmatched. This CDR3 region has 14 residues. Per germline, CDR1 SGDLS and CDR2 YYNGEE. For the CDR3, the DNA is TGTGCCAGCAGCCCTCCGGGACTAGACCCGGCACAGTACTTC. Protein product: CASSPPGLDPAQYF. Supplemented by reference TRBV9 and TRBJ2-7, the full variable domain reads DSGVTQTPKHLITATGQRVTLRCSPRSGDLSVYWYQQSLDQGLQFLIQYYNGEERAKGNILERFSAQQFPDLHSELNLSSLELGDSALYFCASSPPGLDPAQYFGPGTRLTVT.

V gene TRBV19 combines with J gene TRBJ2-3; the D gene is possibly TRBD2 (6 bases). CDR1 is LNHDA, CDR2 SQIVND, per germline (reference sequence). V was cut by 6 bases and J by 0 bases, with 10 bases left in between. This CDR3 is built from 14 residues. The CDR3 spells CASSGGRSTDTQYF. The CDR3 nucleotides read TGTGCCAGTAGCGGGGGTCGGAGCACAGATACGCAGTATTTT.

V usage is TRBV9 and J usage is TRBJ1-3, with D unclear. The CDR3 spans 16 residues. Germline values: CDR1 SGDLS, CDR2 YYNGEE. V shed 2 bases and J shed 0 bases, with 12 bases lying between them. The CDR3 coding sequence is TGTGCCAGCAGCGTCGGTGGTCTGCTCTCTGGAAACACCATATATTTT. It is translated as CASSVGGLLSGNTIYF.

This chain links TRBV7-9 with TRBJ2-5, with D possibly called TRBD1 or TRBD2 (5 bases each). The CDR3 extends over 16 amino acids. CDR1 SEHNR and CDR2 FQNEAQ come from the germline V gene (reference sequence). Trimming removed 6 bases from V and 5 bases from J, with 22 bases in between. In DNA form, the CDR3 reads TGTGCCAGCAGTCCCCCCAGGGCCCGGAGGTGGGAGACCCAGTACTTC. Residues: CASSPPRARRWETQYF.